A selection of T cell receptor beta chains follows, all from one sample in a study of cytomegalovirus exposure and HLA in healthy donors. Measured with immunoSEQ multiplex PCR; TCRdb has only the in-frame clones, and not every one. The data hold approximately 160,000 clones, with roughly four fifths observed a single time. Sequencing used PBMCs. The receptors were sampled from a man in his forties in good health and CMV-seronegative. Both conserved end residues are trimmed from each CDR3.

CDR3aa: ASSGGTGGHSGYT
v_gene: TRBV7-9
j_gene: TRBJ1-2

CDR3aa: ASSFYPSGTGVGNTEAF
v_gene: TRBV5-1
j_gene: TRBJ1-1

CDR3aa: ASSSHTLSYEQY
v_gene: TRBV5-4
j_gene: TRBJ2-7

CDR3aa: ASSLGGVGTGGTEAF
v_gene: TRBV7-2
j_gene: TRBJ1-1

CDR3aa: ASSPTGGLWGTEAF
v_gene: TRBV4-1
j_gene: TRBJ1-1

CDR3aa: AISGAGGEQY
v_gene: TRBV10-3
j_gene: TRBJ2-7

CDR3aa: ASSLEGGSSYNEQF
v_gene: TRBV7-2
j_gene: TRBJ2-1

CDR3aa: ASRLPDSREAF
v_gene: TRBV6-5
j_gene: TRBJ1-1

CDR3aa: ASSDLPDTQY
v_gene: TRBV7-3
j_gene: TRBJ2-3

CDR3aa: ASAEYPGLGTEAF
v_gene: TRBV28
j_gene: TRBJ1-1